This T cell receptor (beta chain) was recovered during a study of cytomegalovirus exposure and HLA in healthy donors. Whole-study findings and limits: Further analysis was carried out later, and it showed several of the most significant clusters appearing linked to common viral pathogens.

Germline lookup yields CDR1 SNHLY and CDR2 FYNNEI. V lost 8 bases to trimming and J lost 3 bases, with 13 bases between them. The CDR3 covers 13 residues. The PCR was carried out with 60 Vbeta primers and 13 Jbeta primers. Methods used by the authors: An analysis performed later counted about 80 million unique TCR beta chains (approximately 12 million of them shared). Some clones are missing from TCRdb's copy, which holds only in-frame ones; the method was immunoSEQ multiplex PCR. V, J and clone size are those of that table, while D and trimming were read from the DNA. There are 110,000 or so clones in the sample; 82% occur only once, and around 2.6% lies in the top ten. This clone was found a few times. Its antigen is still unknown.

The chain couples TRBV2 to TRBJ1-2; a weak D match, TRBD1 (5 bases). The sample consisted of PBMCs. This TCR was recovered from a woman aged 18-35 years in good health and CMV-seronegative. The CDR3 region has the DNA TGTGCCAGCGGGGTGGCAGGGCACTATGGCTACACCTTC. Protein product: CASGVAGHYGYTF.